This TCR beta chain was found in a study of blood T cell repertoires in COVID-19. Whole-study context: Samples taken during acute and convalescent COVID-19 were collected in the United States, Italy and Spain. PBMCs, B-cell-depleted T cells, or T cells provided the cDNA or gDNA that made up the material.

Germline V gene data show CDR1 as LGHNA and CDR2 as YNFKEQ. CDR3 length: 15 amino acids. Unmatched junction bases numbered 6, after V lost 0 bases and J lost 7 bases. As handled by the study authors: Researchers report that nucleated cell counts were estimated from reference gene primer amplification. Libraries were prepared by immunoSEQ multiplex PCR; TCRdb keeps only in-frame clonotypes and omits some of them. The V and J calls and clone size were taken over from that table, and D and trimming were inferred from the DNA. The sample consists of some 200,000 clones, approximately 84% of them appearing once.

The source material was peripheral blood. The source of this sequence is a woman between 45 and 60 years old with active or convalescent COVID-19. V gene TRBV4-2 combines with J gene TRBJ2-1; TRBD1 aligns across 7 bases. As DNA, the CDR3 is TGTGCCAGCAGCCAAGAACGCCAGGGGGTAAATGAGCAGTTCTTC. Its protein product is CASSQERQGVNEQFF.